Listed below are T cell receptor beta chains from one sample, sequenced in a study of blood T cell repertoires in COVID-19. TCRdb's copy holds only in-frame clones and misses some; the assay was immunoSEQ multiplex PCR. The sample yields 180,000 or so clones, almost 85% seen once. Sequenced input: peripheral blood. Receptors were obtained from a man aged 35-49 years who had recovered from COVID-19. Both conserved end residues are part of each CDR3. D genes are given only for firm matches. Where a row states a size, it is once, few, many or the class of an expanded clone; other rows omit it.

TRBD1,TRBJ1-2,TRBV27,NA,TGTGCCAGCAGTTTAAAAGGGACAGGGGGTGTGGCTGGCTACACCTTC,CASSLKGTGGVAGYTF
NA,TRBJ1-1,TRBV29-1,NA,TGCAGCCCCTTTCTCGGGGGGGCCACTGAAGCTTTCTTT,CSPFLGGATEAFF
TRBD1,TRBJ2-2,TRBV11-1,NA,TGTGCCAGCAGCTTACCCACAGGGGCGAGGGAGCTGTTTTTT,CASSLPTGARELFF
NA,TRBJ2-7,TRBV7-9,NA,TGTGCCAGCAGCTCCTCCGACTTGAAACCTTACGAGCAGTACTTC,CASSSSDLKPYEQYF
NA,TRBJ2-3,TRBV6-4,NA,TGTGCCAGCAGTGACGGGGGAGGCACCGCGGATACGCAGTATTTT,CASSDGGGTADTQYF
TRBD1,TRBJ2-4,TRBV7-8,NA,TGTGCCAGCGGACAGGGGCAAAACATTCAGTACTTC,CASGQGQNIQYF
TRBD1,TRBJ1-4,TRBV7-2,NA,TGTGCCAGCAGCTCCGGCGGGACAGCTGAAAAACTGTTTTTT,CASSSGGTAEKLFF
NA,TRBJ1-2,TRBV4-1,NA,TGCGCCAGCAGCCCCCCCGGCGGGGGAGGTCGCTATGGCTACACCTTC,CASSPPGGGGRYGYTF
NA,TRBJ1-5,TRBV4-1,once,TGCGCCAGCAGCCAAGTGAGAGGTTATCAGCCCCAGCATTTT,CASSQVRGYQPQHF
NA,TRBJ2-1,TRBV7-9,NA,TGTGCCCTACTTGGTACCTCAGGCAATGAGCAGTTCTTC,CALLGTSGNEQFF
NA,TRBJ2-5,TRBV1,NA,TGCACCAGCAGCCAAGTCCCGGAGGGACTCGGGGAGACCCAGTACTTC,CTSSQVPEGLGETQYF
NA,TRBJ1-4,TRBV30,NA,TGTGCCTGGAGCCCGTCCGGCGGCCCTAATGAAAAACTGTTTTTT,CAWSPSGGPNEKLFF
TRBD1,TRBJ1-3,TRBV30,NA,TGTGCCTGGGAGGGACAGGAAGGAAACACCATATATTTT,CAWEGQEGNTIYF
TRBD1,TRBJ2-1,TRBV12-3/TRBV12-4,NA,TGTGCCAGCGCGAGGGGGCGCGAGCAGTTCTTC,CASARGREQFF
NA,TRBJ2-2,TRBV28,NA,TGTGCCAGCAGTTATCTCGCGGGCCCCACCGGGGAGCTGTTTTTT,CASSYLAGPTGELFF
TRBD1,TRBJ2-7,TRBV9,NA,TGTGCCAGCAGCGTAGATCCAGGGGGTTGGTACGAGCAGTACTTC,CASSVDPGGWYEQYF
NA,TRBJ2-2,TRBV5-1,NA,TGCGCCAGCAGCCTCCGACAGGGAGGTTCCACCGGGGAGCTGTTTTTT,CASSLRQGGSTGELFF
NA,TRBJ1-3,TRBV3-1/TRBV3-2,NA,TGTGCCAGCAGCCAAGGTACTGCCTCTGGAAACACCATATATTTT,CASSQGTASGNTIYF
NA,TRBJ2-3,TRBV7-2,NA,TGTGCCAGCAGTGGGCTTACAGATACGCAGTATTTT,CASSGLTDTQYF
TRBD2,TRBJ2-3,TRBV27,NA,TGTGCCAGCAGTTTATCCGGACTAGCGGGGGGGGCAATCGTCGATACGCAGTATTTT,CASSLSGLAGGAIVDTQYF
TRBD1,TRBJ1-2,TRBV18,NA,TGTGCCAGCTCACCACCTGAGACAGGGGGATATGGCTACACCTTC,CASSPPETGGYGYTF
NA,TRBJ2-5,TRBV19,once,TGTGCCAGTAGTAATACAGTTCGGGAGACCCAGTACTTC,CASSNTVRETQYF
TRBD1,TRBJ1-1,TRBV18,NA,TGTGCCAGCTCACAGGGACAGGGAGGCTACACTGAAGCTTTCTTT,CASSQGQGGYTEAFF
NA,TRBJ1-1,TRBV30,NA,TGTGCCTGGAGCCAATACGGCACTGAAGCTTTCTTT,CAWSQYGTEAFF
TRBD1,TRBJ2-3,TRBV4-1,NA,TGCGCCAGCAGCCAAGATAGGACAGGGGTGGATACGCAGTATTTT,CASSQDRTGVDTQYF
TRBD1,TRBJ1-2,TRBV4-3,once,TGCGCCAGCAGCCAACCTGACAGGGCTTTTGGCTACACCTTC,CASSQPDRAFGYTF
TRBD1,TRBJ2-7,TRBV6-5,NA,TGTGCCAGCAGTAACGTACAGGGGAGAAACGAGCAGTACTTC,CASSNVQGRNEQYF
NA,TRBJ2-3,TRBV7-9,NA,TGTGCCAGCAGCGTTCGAGTATCCTCGTATACGCAGTATTTT,CASSVRVSSYTQYF
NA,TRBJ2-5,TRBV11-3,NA,TGTGCCAGCAGTCGGGATGGAATACAAGAGACCCAGTACTTC,CASSRDGIQETQYF
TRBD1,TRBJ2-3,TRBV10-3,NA,TGTGCCATCAGTGAGTCGACAGGGGGCGCGGCAGATACGCAGTATTTT,CAISESTGGAADTQYF
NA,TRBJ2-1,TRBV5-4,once,TGTGCCAGCAGCAAAACTAGCATCTCCTACAATGAGCAGTTCTTC,CASSKTSISYNEQFF
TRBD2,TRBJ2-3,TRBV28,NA,TGTGCCAGCACCTTACTAGCGGGAGGTATACATACGCAGTATTTT,CASTLLAGGIHTQYF
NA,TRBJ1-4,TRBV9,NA,TGTGCCAGCAGCGGAGGGGGTCTTAATGAAAAACTGTTTTTT,CASSGGGLNEKLFF